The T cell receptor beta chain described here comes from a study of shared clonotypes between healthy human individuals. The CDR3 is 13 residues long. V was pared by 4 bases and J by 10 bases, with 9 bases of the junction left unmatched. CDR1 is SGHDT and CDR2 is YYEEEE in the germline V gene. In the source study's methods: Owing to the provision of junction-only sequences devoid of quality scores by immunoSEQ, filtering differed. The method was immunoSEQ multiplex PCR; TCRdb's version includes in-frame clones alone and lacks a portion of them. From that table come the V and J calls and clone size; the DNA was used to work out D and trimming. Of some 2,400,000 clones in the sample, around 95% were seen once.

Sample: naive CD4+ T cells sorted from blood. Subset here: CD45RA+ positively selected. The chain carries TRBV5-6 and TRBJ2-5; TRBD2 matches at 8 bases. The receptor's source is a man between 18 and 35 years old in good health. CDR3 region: CASSPAWAGGQYF. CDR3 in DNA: TGTGCCAGCAGCCCGGCTTGGGCGGGAGGCCAGTACTTC.